These 26 T cell receptor beta chains originate from one sample sequenced in a study of CD8 T cells in Susac syndrome. The RNA input was about 0.45 to 1 ug, and it was reverse transcribed with random hexamers. TCRdb re-derived calls from the immunoSEQ multiplex PCR reads in MiXCR, one entry per CDR3 protein. The sample carries around 140,000 distinct CDR3 sequences, over 75% recorded once. Input material: CD8+ T cells from PBMCs. These receptors were collected from a human donor with multiple sclerosis.

The gene calls are TRBV27 and TRBJ1-5, with D uncertain. V shed 9 bases and J shed 7 bases, with 19 bases lying between them. Germline loops: CDR1 MNHEY, CDR2 SMNVEV (reference sequence). The CDR3 loop spans 14 amino acids. This chain's CDR3 is CASSKGVKVQPQHF. Written as DNA, the CDR3 is TGTGCCAGTAGTAAGGGAGTAAAGGTCCAGCCCCAGCATTTT.

This rearrangement joins TRBV30 to TRBJ2-1; D is ambiguous. The CDR3 is 14 amino acids. The V and J ends lost 2 bases and 7 bases respectively, with 15 bases between them. CDR1 and CDR2 from the germline V gene are GTSNPN and SVGIG (reference sequence). This CDR3 is CAWSYATYTNEQFF. Written as DNA, the CDR3 is TGTGCCTGGAGTTATGCCACCTACACAAATGAGCAGTTCTTC.

The chain is built from TRBV12-5 and TRBJ1-2, with D maybe TRBD1 (5 bases). The CDR3 covers 13 residues. Germline V gene sequence: CDR1 LGHNT, CDR2 FRNRAP. Deletions cut 3 bases from V and 6 bases from J, with 11 bases between. The CDR3 here is CASGFRLGDGYTF. For the CDR3, the DNA is TGTGCTAGTGGTTTTCGTCTGGGGGATGGCTACACCTTC.

This clonotype came up once. The gene calls are TRBV29-1 and TRBJ2-7; 8 positions match TRBD2. V lost 0 bases to trimming and J lost 2 bases; unmatched junction nucleotides: 6. The length of the CDR3 is 15 residues. Germline CDR1 is SQVTM and CDR2 is ANQGSEA. CDR3 sequence: CSVEDREGGPYEQYF. For the CDR3, the DNA is TGCAGCGTTGAAGATCGGGAGGGGGGCCCCTACGAGCAGTACTTC.

This sequence joins TRBV7-9 and TRBJ2-2; 9 nucleotides align to TRBD1. CDR1 and CDR2 (germline): SEHNR, FQNEAQ (reference sequence). The CDR3 consists of 15 residues. After removal of 2 bases from V and 6 bases from J, the junction contained 4 bases not matched to a gene. CDR3 DNA: TGTGCCAGCAGCTTAACAGGGGGCGAGCCCGGGGAGCTGTTTTTT. Translating gives CASSLTGGEPGELFF.

CDR3 protein: CASTLGQNAPQDTQYF. CDR3 DNA sequence: TGTGCCAGCACCCTCGGACAGAACGCCCCACAAGATACGCAGTATTTT. The V call is TRBV27, the J call TRBJ2-3, with D possibly TRBD1 on 6 matching bases. Trimming shortened V by 7 bases and J by 5 bases, and 22 bases separated the two germline ends. This CDR3 is 16 amino acids long. The germline CDR1 and CDR2 sequences are MNHEY and SMNVEV (reference sequence).

The V call is TRBV4-1, the J call TRBJ1-1; TRBD1 matches at 11 bases. Per the germline V gene, CDR1 is MGHRA and CDR2 is YSYEKL. The trim removed 0 bases at V and 0 bases at J, leaving 12 bases unmatched. The CDR3 extends over 20 amino acids. In DNA, the CDR3 is TGCGCCAGCAGCCAAGAATGGACAGGGGGCGGTTGGATCCTGAACACTGAAGCTTTCTTT. It yields the protein CASSQEWTGGGWILNTEAFF.

The CDR3 is CASSKRTVSYNEQFF. CDR3 nucleotides: TGTGCCAGCAGCAAACGGACAGTTTCCTACAATGAGCAGTTCTTC. The J gene is TRBJ2-1, the V gene TRBV6-2 or TRBV6-3, with a weak D call TRBD1 (6 bases). With 6 bases removed from V and 1 base from J, the gap between germline ends came to 13 bases. The germline V gene has CDR1 MNHEY and CDR2 SVGEGT. The CDR3 runs to 15 residues.

V is TRBV15 and J is TRBJ1-4; D not certain. The germline CDR1 and CDR2 sequences are LNHNV and YYDKDF (reference sequence). This CDR3 is 14 amino acids long. Trimming stripped 3 bases from V and 4 bases from J, with 9 bases between. The CDR3 DNA reads as TGTGCCACCAGCAGCATGGACGATAATGAAAAACTGTTTTTT. Protein: CATSSMDDNEKLFF.

This rearrangement joins TRBV3-1 to TRBJ2-4; 10 bases line up with TRBD2. V lost 2 bases and J lost 0; bases outside the gene matches: 1. The CDR3 has 16 residues. In germline, CDR1 is LGHDT, CDR2 YNNKEL (reference sequence). The CDR3 here is CASSQLAGVAKNIQYF. For the CDR3, the DNA is TGTGCCAGCAGCCAACTAGCGGGAGTAGCCAAAAACATTCAGTACTTC. Full variable domain (remainder filled in from reference TRBV3-1 and TRBJ2-4): DTAVSQTPKYLVTQMGNDKSIKCEQNLGHDTMYWYKQDSKKFLKIMFSYNNKELIINETVPNRFSPKSPDKAHLNLHINSLELGDSAVYFCASSQLAGVAKNIQYFGAGTRLSVL.

The chain recombines TRBV19 with TRBJ1-2; TRBD1 might be the D (6 bases). The V gene's germline CDR1 is LNHDA and CDR2 SQIVND (reference sequence). Between the trimmed V and J ends, which lost 6 bases and 6 bases, there was a span of 20 bases. There are 15 residues in the CDR3. CDR3 bases: TGTGCCAGTAGACCTTCGGCGGGGGCACAAGATGGCTACACCTTC. This translates into CASRPSAGAQDGYTF.

This rearrangement joins TRBV9 to TRBJ2-2, with 10 bases that match TRBD2. Trimming took 0 bases from V and 1 from J; bases not matched to a gene: 3. In germline, CDR1 is SGDLS, CDR2 YYNGEE. This CDR3 region has 17 residues. The CDR3 spells CASSVDPSGGNTGELFF. CDR3 coding DNA: TGTGCCAGCAGCGTAGACCCTAGCGGGGGGAACACCGGGGAGCTGTTTTTT.

The chain couples TRBV2 to TRBJ2-1, with 9 bases aligning to TRBD2. V shed 8 bases and J 5 bases; nucleotides not matched to a gene: 10. The CDR3 is 15 residues long. CDR1 is SNHLY, CDR2 FYNNEI, per germline. The CDR3 nucleotides read TGTGCCAGCTGGATTGCTAGCGGGGCCCACAATGAGCAGTTCTTC. Its protein is CASWIASGAHNEQFF.

The rearrangement links TRBV15 to TRBJ2-7; tentatively, D is TRBD2 (6 bases). This CDR3 spans 13 amino acids. From germline, CDR1 is LNHNV and CDR2 YYDKDF (reference sequence). With 7 bases removed from V and 1 base from J, the gap between germline ends came to 11 bases. The CDR3 DNA is TGTGCCACCACGGGGGAATATTCCTACGAGCAGTACTTC. Translating gives CATTGEYSYEQYF.

This clonotype was seen once. This rearrangement joins TRBV7-2 to TRBJ2-5; 7 bases align to TRBD2. The CDR3 contains 17 residues. V trimming: 1 base; J trimming: 0 bases; junction bases outside the gene matches: 8. The germline V gene encodes CDR1 SGHTA and CDR2 FQGNSA. The CDR3 reads CASSLVGLAAYQETQYF. CDR3 DNA sequence: TGTGCCAGCAGCTTAGTGGGGCTAGCGGCGTACCAAGAGACCCAGTACTTC.

This chain connects TRBV19 to TRBJ2-1, with a weak D call TRBD2 (5 bases). CDR3 length equals 14 residues. Germline assignment: CDR1 LNHDA and CDR2 SQIVND (reference sequence). The V and J ends lost 5 bases and 8 bases respectively, with 16 bases between them. The CDR3 nucleotides read TGTGCCAGTAGTCAGACTAACGGAAAATATGAGCAGTTCTTC. It translates to CASSQTNGKYEQFF.

DNA for the CDR3: TGCGCCAGCAGCCAAGTTGGGGGAATGGGTCAGCCCCAGCATTTT. Protein product: CASSQVGGMGQPQHF. V gene TRBV4-1 combines with J gene TRBJ1-5; tentative D call: TRBD1 (5 bases). Germline CDR1 is MGHRA and CDR2 is YSYEKL. The germline V and J ends were trimmed by 1 base and 6 bases, with 13 bases remaining between them. The CDR3 totals 15 residues.

This clonotype was counted between two and nine times. V is TRBV28 and J is TRBJ2-3; the match to TRBD2 covers 7 bases. CDR3 length equals 15 residues. Trimming removed 1 base from V and 1 base from J; junction bases left unmatched: 2. Germline CDR1 is MDHEN and CDR2 is SYDVKM. CDR3 bases: TGTGCCAGCAGTTTATCAAGCGGGGGCACAGATACGCAGTATTTT. It codes for CASSLSSGGTDTQYF. Full variable domain (remainder filled in from reference TRBV28 and TRBJ2-3): DVKVTQSSRYLVKRTGEKVFLECVQDMDHENMFWYRQDPGLGLRLIYFSYDVKMKEKGDIPEGYSVSREKKERFSLILESASTNQTSMYLCASSLSSGGTDTQYFGPGTRLTVL.

The V gene is TRBV12-3 or TRBV12-4, the J gene TRBJ1-1; D may be TRBD1 (5 bases). The CDR3 is 15 amino acids. V was shortened by 3 bases and J by 1 base, with 12 bases between the two germline ends. The CDR3 sequence: CASSLDISGNTEAFF. The CDR3, as DNA: TGTGCCAGCAGTTTGGACATCTCAGGGAACACTGAAGCTTTCTTT.

V is TRBV27 and J is TRBJ2-7; possibly TRBD1 for D (7 bases). CDR1 is MNHEY and CDR2 is SMNVEV in the germline V gene (reference sequence). CDR3 length: 14 amino acids. V was cut by 9 bases and J by 0 bases, with 15 bases left in between. CDR3 sequence reads: CASHQGGLSYEQYF. Here the CDR3 DNA reads TGTGCCAGTCACCAGGGGGGACTCTCCTACGAGCAGTACTTC.

The chain uses TRBV19 and TRBJ1-5; possible D gene TRBD1, 6 bases. V dropped 5 bases and J dropped 7 bases, with 12 bases sitting between them. Looked up from germline, CDR1 is LNHDA and CDR2 is SQIVND (reference sequence). The CDR3 length is 13 residues. For the CDR3, the DNA is TGTGCCAGTAGTGCGCAGGGGAACCAGCCCCAGCATTTT. This gives the protein CASSAQGNQPQHF.

The gene calls are TRBV13 and TRBJ2-2, with 8 bases lining up with TRBD1. CDR3 length: 16 amino acids. The J segment lost 0 bases and the V segment lost 5 bases, leaving 5 bases of the junction unmatched. The germline V gene encodes CDR1 PRHDT and CDR2 FYEKMQ (reference sequence). The CDR3 sequence: CASSPRQGPNTGELFF. For the CDR3, the DNA is TGTGCCAGCAGCCCCCGACAGGGGCCGAACACCGGGGAGCTGTTTTTT.

The chain uses TRBV20-1 and TRBJ1-1; D is uncertain. The germline CDR1 and CDR2 sequences are DFQATT and SNEGSKA (reference sequence). Trimming pared 1 base from V and 10 bases from J, leaving 13 bases between. The CDR3 is 12 residues long. The CDR3 sequence: CSARVGGAVAFF. The CDR3 region has the DNA TGCAGTGCTAGAGTTGGAGGCGCCGTAGCTTTCTTT.

The V call is TRBV6-1, the J call TRBJ2-2; no definite D call. Deletions cut 11 bases from V and 9 bases from J, with 16 bases between. The germline gives CDR1 MNHNS, CDR2 SASEGT. The CDR3 is 12 residues long. The CDR3 protein is CAASGHERELFF. The CDR3 DNA reads as TGTGCCGCGTCCGGCCACGAAAGGGAGCTGTTTTTT.

The rearrangement uses TRBV19 and TRBJ2-6; D might be TRBD1 (5 bases). Germline CDR1 reads LNHDA; CDR2 reads SQIVND (reference sequence). CDR3 length equals 19 residues. Trimming shortened V by 5 bases and J by 5 bases, and 25 bases separated the two germline ends. The CDR3 nucleotides read TGTGCCAGTAGTCTAGTCAGGACAAAATCACAAAGTCGGGCCAACGTCCTGACTTTC. The encoded protein is CASSLVRTKSQSRANVLTF.

The chain recombines TRBV2 with TRBJ1-2; perhaps TRBD1 as D (5 bases). Trimming removed 3 bases at V and 7 bases at J, with 12 bases between. Germline V gene data show CDR1 as SNHLY and CDR2 as FYNNEI. The CDR3 runs 13 residues. The chain's CDR3 is CASSDRRGGGYTF. CDR3 DNA: TGTGCCAGCAGTGATCGGAGGGGAGGTGGCTACACCTTC. The full variable domain, rest sourced from reference TRBV2 and TRBJ1-2, is EPEVTQTPSHQVTQMGQEVILRCVPISNHLYFYWYRQILGQKVEFLVSFYNNEISEKSEIFDDQFSVERPDGSNFTLKIRSTKLEDSAMYFCASSDRRGGGYTFGSGTRLTVV.